This T cell receptor (beta chain) was observed in a study of blood T cell repertoires in COVID-19. This CDR3 contains 17 residues. In the original analysis: Reference gene primers were amplified, and this amplification served to estimate nucleated cell counts. The protocol was immunoSEQ multiplex PCR, while the TCRdb copy is restricted to in-frame clones and leaves out a portion. V, J and clone size were drawn from that table, and D and trimming were deduced from the DNA. The sample includes approximately 490,000 clones, about 90% seen only once; the top ten take 0.7%. The sequencing sample was made of PBMCs or T cells enriched from blood (not recorded which). The source is a woman between 18 and 29 years old who had recovered from COVID-19. The chain carries TRBV21-1 and TRBJ2-3; the table's D call of TRBD2 was not tested on the DNA. TRBV21-1 counts as a pseudogene. CDR3 in DNA: TGTGCCAGCAGCGAGACTAGCGGGGGTGGGGGCACAGATACGCAGTATTTT. It codes for CASSETSGGGGTDTQYF.